This T cell receptor (beta chain) was captured by sequencing in a study of blood T cell repertoires in COVID-19. Study overall: COVID-19 samples collected from the United States, Italy and Spain covered acute and convalescent phases. PBMCs, B-cell-depleted T cells, or T cells provided the cDNA or gDNA that made up the material.

This clone was seen a single time. Original analysis: Scientists estimated how many nucleated cells there were by amplifying reference gene primers. This table comes from immunoSEQ multiplex PCR, and its TCRdb copy is limited to in-frame clones, with some not included. D and trimming come from the DNA, and the V and J calls and clone size come from that table. The data show roughly 140,000 clones, around 81% seen once. Germline V lookup: CDR1 SGHTA, CDR2 FQGNSA. The CDR3 consists of 14 residues. The germline V and J ends were trimmed by 5 bases and 4 bases, with 13 bases remaining between them. The receptor's source is a woman between 35 and 50 years old with active or convalescent COVID-19. The chain is built from TRBV7-2 and TRBJ2-3; TRBD2 might be the D (6 bases). The specimen was peripheral blood. The CDR3 bases are TGTGCCAGCAGCCCTCGGGGGTTCGCAGATACGCAGTATTTT. It codes for CASSPRGFADTQYF.